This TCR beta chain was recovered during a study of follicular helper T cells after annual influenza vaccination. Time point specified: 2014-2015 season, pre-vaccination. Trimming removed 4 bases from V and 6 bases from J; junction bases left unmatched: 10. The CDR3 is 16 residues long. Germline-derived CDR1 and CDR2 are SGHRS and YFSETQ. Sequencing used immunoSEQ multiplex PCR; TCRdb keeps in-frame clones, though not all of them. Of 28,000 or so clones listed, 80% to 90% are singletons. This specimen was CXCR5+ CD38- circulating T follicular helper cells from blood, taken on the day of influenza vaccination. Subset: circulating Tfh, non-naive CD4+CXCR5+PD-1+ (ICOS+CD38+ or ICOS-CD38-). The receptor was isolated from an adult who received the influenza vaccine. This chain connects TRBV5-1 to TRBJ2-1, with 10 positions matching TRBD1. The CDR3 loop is CASSPGGTGDLNEQFF. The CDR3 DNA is TGCGCCAGCAGCCCGGGGGGGACAGGGGATCTCAATGAGCAGTTCTTC.